This T cell receptor (beta chain) was captured in a study of cytomegalovirus exposure and HLA in healthy donors. Study in general: Among 150 million to 200 million T cells, an earlier analysis found 117 million unique TCR beta sequences. Early released data comprised tens of millions of unique TCRs from HLA-typed donors.

Germline loops: CDR1 LGHNA, CDR2 YNFKEQ. This CDR3 contains 16 residues. The study's findings and limits: Investigators reported approximately 150 TCR beta chains as tied to cytomegalovirus. In a later analysis, about 17,000 TCR beta sequences were associated with HLA alleles at 0.05 false discovery rate.

13 Jbeta primers and 60 Vbeta primers were used for the PCR. Sequenced by immunoSEQ multiplex PCR; TCRdb stores in-frame clones only, minus some. The table lists some 150,000 clones, roughly 80% of them singletons. Worth noting for this clone: Antigen: not known. The germline gene is not matched at one end of the junction; a read error may be the cause.

The sample consisted of PBMCs. This sequence was found in a man between 25 and 39 years old in good health and CMV-seropositive. This rearrangement joins TRBV4-2 to TRBJ2-6, with 9 bases that match TRBD1. CDR3 amino acids: CASSQTGGSGANGLTF. In DNA, the CDR3 is TGTGCCAGCAGCCAAACAGGGGGCTCTGGGGCCAACGGCCTGACTTTC.